What follows are 25 T cell receptor beta chains derived from one specimen sequenced in a study of control samples from healthy donors and cancer patients. Libraries were prepared by immunoSEQ multiplex PCR; TCRdb keeps only in-frame clonotypes and omits some of them. The data hold approximately 87,000 clones, with 91% observed a single time. The sequenced material came from blood. These receptors were taken from a man between 45 and 60 years old in good health.

The rearrangement joins TRBV6-5 to TRBJ1-3, with D unclear. The germline V gene has CDR1 MNHEY and CDR2 SVGAGI. The V end lost 5 bases, the J end lost 9 bases, and 11 bases lay between the germline ends. The CDR3 length is 12 residues. The CDR3 sequence is CASSRPGVTIYF. The CDR3, as DNA: TGTGCCAGCAGTCGACCTGGGGTCACCATATATTTT.

This chain joins TRBV11-2 and TRBJ1-4; TRBD1 agrees at 10 bases. The V gene's germline CDR1 is SGHAT and CDR2 FQNNGV. With 3 bases clipped from V and 7 bases from J, the junction kept 11 bases outside the gene matches. This CDR3 has 17 amino acids. CDR3 nucleotides: TGTGCCAGCAGCTTCGGGACAGGGGTTAGGGCGCGTGAAAAACTGTTTTTT. The encoded protein is CASSFGTGVRAREKLFF.

The chain recombines TRBV5-1 with TRBJ1-2, with TRBD1 as a possible D gene (5 bases). Germline V gene data show CDR1 as SGHRS and CDR2 as YFSETQ. This CDR3 has 13 amino acids. Trimming left V 7 bases short and J 1 base short, with 11 bases between. The CDR3 reads CASFPGGNYGYTF. CDR3 nucleotides: TGCGCCAGCTTCCCTGGGGGTAACTATGGCTACACCTTC.

The rearrangement links TRBV5-8 to TRBJ1-2; D is uncertain. From germline, CDR1 is SGHTS and CDR2 YDEGEE. Trimming cost V 1 base and J 4 bases, with 8 bases left between them. This CDR3 comprises 13 residues. The CDR3 loop is CASSLSWSYGYTF. In DNA form, the CDR3 reads TGTGCCAGCAGCTTGAGTTGGAGCTATGGCTACACCTTC.

This chain uses TRBV4-1 with TRBJ2-7; perhaps D is TRBD1 or TRBD2 (5 bases each). V was pared by 4 bases and J by 2 bases, with 12 bases between. Looked up from germline, CDR1 is MGHRA and CDR2 is YSYEKL. This CDR3 comprises 14 residues. The DNA for the CDR3 is TGCGCCAGCAGCCCTCCGGGGCCTCCCTACGAGCAGTACTTC. Translating it yields CASSPPGPPYEQYF.

This clone was recorded once. The gene calls are TRBV5-8 and TRBJ1-3; unclear D gene. Trimming shortened V by 0 bases and J by 2 bases, and 6 bases separated the two germline ends. The CDR3 contains 14 residues. Germline V gene sequence: CDR1 SGHTS, CDR2 YDEGEE. In DNA, the CDR3 is TGTGCCAGCAGCTTGGTTGTACCTGGAAACACCATATATTTT. Translated: CASSLVVPGNTIYF.

V and J are TRBV20-1 and TRBJ1-1; D remains unclear. This CDR3 has 11 amino acids. The V gene lost 4 bases and the J gene lost 7 bases, with 10 bases spanning the gap. CDR1 is DFQATT and CDR2 is SNEGSKA in the germline V gene (reference sequence). CDR3 nucleotide sequence: TGCAGTGCTACGGACGTAGTTGAAGCTTTCTTT. Translation: CSATDVVEAFF.

This clone was seen just once. The chain carries TRBV29-1 and TRBJ2-1; possibly TRBD1 for D (8 bases). The CDR3 runs to 13 residues. Per the germline V gene, CDR1 is SQVTM and CDR2 is ANQGSEA. Trimming took 4 bases from V and 7 from J, leaving 14 bases between them. CDR3 loop: CSVANRGGNEQFF. CDR3 in DNA: TGCAGCGTTGCGAACAGGGGGGGAAATGAGCAGTTCTTC.

This chain joins TRBV7-9 and TRBJ2-7, with 11 positions matching TRBD2. CDR1 and CDR2 from the germline V gene are SEHNR and FQNEAQ (reference sequence). The V and J ends lost 3 bases and 3 bases, in that order; junction bases with no gene match: 13. CDR3 length: 18 residues. CDR3 loop: CASSFAIPGLAADYEQYF. DNA of the CDR3: TGTGCCAGCAGCTTTGCTATCCCGGGACTAGCGGCCGACTACGAGCAGTACTTC.

The J gene is TRBJ2-1, the V gene TRBV29-1; 11 bases line up with TRBD2. Germline V gene data show CDR1 as SQVTM and CDR2 as ANQGSEA. V gave up 3 bases and J gave up 7 bases; unmatched junction bases: 5. There are 14 residues in the CDR3. The CDR3 protein is CSVDISGGANEQFF. The CDR3 bases are TGCAGCGTTGATATTAGCGGGGGGGCGAATGAGCAGTTCTTC.

J is TRBJ2-7 and V is TRBV5-6; TRBD1 matches 7 bases. Per germline, CDR1 SGHDT and CDR2 YYEEEE. The length of the CDR3 is 16 residues. The J segment lost 3 bases and the V segment lost 2 bases, leaving 11 bases of the junction unmatched. The DNA of the CDR3 is TGTGCCAGCAGCTTACAACCTCGACAGGGTCTCTACGAGCAGTACTTC. Its translation is CASSLQPRQGLYEQYF.

This chain links TRBV29-1 with TRBJ1-3; D is ambiguous. In germline, CDR1 is SQVTM, CDR2 ANQGSEA. This CDR3 region has 11 residues. The germline V and J ends were trimmed by 3 bases and 4 bases, with 4 bases remaining between them. The CDR3 loop reads CSVDSGNTIYF. DNA of the CDR3: TGCAGCGTTGACTCCGGAAACACCATATATTTT. Complete variable domain (other parts from reference TRBV29-1 and TRBJ1-3): SAVISQKPSRDICQRGTSLTIQCQVDSQVTMMFWYRQQPGQSLTLIATANQGSEATYESGFVIDKFPISRPNLTFSTLTVSNMSPEDSSIYLCSVDSGNTIYFGEGSWLTVV.

This clone has only a few counts. The J gene is TRBJ2-3, the V gene TRBV21-1; whether TRBD2, the table's D call, matches the DNA was not checked. TRBV21-1 corresponds to a pseudogene. The CDR3 has 16 amino acids. CDR3 in DNA: TGTGCCAGCAGCAAAGCCCCCGCGAGAGGCACAGATACGCAGTATTTT. It codes for CASSKAPARGTDTQYF.

This clone was recorded once. The chain links TRBV19 to TRBJ2-5; TRBD1 is a possible D gene (5 bases). Germline lookup yields CDR1 LNHDA and CDR2 SQIVND (reference sequence). The CDR3 sequence is 15 residues long. Between the trimmed V and J ends, which lost 3 bases and 0 bases, there was a span of 11 bases. The CDR3 loop reads CASSISATDQETQYF. DNA for the CDR3: TGTGCCAGTAGTATTTCAGCGACAGACCAAGAGACCCAGTACTTC.

The chain's CDR3 is CSAGTGDYGYTF. DNA for the CDR3: TGCAGCGCGGGCACGGGGGACTATGGCTACACCTTC. J is TRBJ1-2 and V is TRBV29-1, with D tentatively TRBD1 (5 bases). From germline, CDR1 is SQVTM and CDR2 ANQGSEA. The V end lost 7 bases, the J end lost 3 bases, and 12 bases lay between the germline ends. The CDR3 is 12 amino acids.

V gene TRBV13 combines with J gene TRBJ2-3, with 10 bases lining up with TRBD1. This CDR3 region has 16 residues. Germline-derived CDR1 and CDR2 are PRHDT and FYEKMQ (reference sequence). V gave up 3 bases and J gave up 5 bases; unmatched junction bases: 8. CDR3 sequence reads: CASSFTGTGAGDTQYF. As DNA, the CDR3 is TGTGCCAGCAGCTTTACCGGGACAGGGGCGGGAGATACGCAGTATTTT.

V and J are TRBV7-2 and TRBJ2-7, with TRBD1 as a possible D gene (6 bases). From germline, CDR1 is SGHTA and CDR2 FQGNSA. The CDR3 covers 14 residues. Trimming removed 1 base at V and 9 bases at J, with 16 bases between. CDR3 nucleotides: TGTGCCAGCAGCTTAGGCCGGACAGCACCCGGGCAGTACTTC. Translating it yields CASSLGRTAPGQYF. The full variable domain, with the rest looked up from reference TRBV7-2 and TRBJ2-7, is GAGVSQSPSNKVTEKGKDVELRCDPISGHTALYWYRQSLGQGLEFLIYFQGNSAPDKSGLPSDRFSAERTGGSVSTLTIQRTQQEDSAVYLCASSLGRTAPGQYFGPGTRLTVT.

The chain recombines TRBV10-3 with TRBJ2-1, with TRBD2 matching 9 bases. This CDR3 spans 16 amino acids. Germline V lookup: CDR1 ENHRY, CDR2 SYGVKD. V shed 2 bases, J shed 7 bases, and the junction held 9 bases outside the gene matches. As DNA, the CDR3 is TGTGCCATCAGTGAGGGAGGCGGGGGGGCAAGTAATGAGCAGTTCTTC. Translated: CAISEGGGGASNEQFF.

The gene calls are TRBV29-1 and TRBJ2-7; D gene ambiguous. The V gene lost 4 bases and the J gene lost 2 bases, with 9 bases spanning the gap. This CDR3 has 12 amino acids. From germline, CDR1 is SQVTM and CDR2 ANQGSEA. DNA for the CDR3: TGCAGCGTTGCGGCACAACCCTACGAGCAGTACTTC. Its protein product is CSVAAQPYEQYF.

This chain uses TRBV6-9 with TRBJ2-3; no definite D call. The CDR3 consists of 14 residues. Trimming shortened V by 4 bases and J by 5 bases, and 13 bases separated the two germline ends. Germline-derived CDR1 and CDR2 are MNHGY and SVAAGI. The CDR3 nucleotides are TGTGCCAGCAGTTCCAACGTAGCTGGAGATACGCAGTATTTT. It encodes CASSSNVAGDTQYF.

V is TRBV14 and J is TRBJ2-1; perhaps TRBD1 as D (7 bases). Trimming stripped 0 bases from V and 4 bases from J, with 13 bases between. The CDR3 runs to 16 residues. Germline loops: CDR1 SGHDN, CDR2 FVKESK. The DNA of the CDR3 is TGTGCCAGCAGCCAAGATCGGGGGACAGTATACAATGAGCAGTTCTTC. This codes for CASSQDRGTVYNEQFF. The whole variable domain, filled in from reference TRBV14 and TRBJ2-1, reads EAGVTQFPSHSVIEKGQTVTLRCDPISGHDNLYWYRRVMGKEIKFLLHFVKESKQDESGMPNNRFLAERTGGTYSTLKVQPAELEDSGVYFCASSQDRGTVYNEQFFGPGTRLTVL.

CDR3 sequence: CASSAEGQLIGYGYTF. The CDR3 nucleotides read TGTGCCAGCAGCGCCGAGGGACAGCTCATTGGCTATGGCTACACCTTC. The genes are TRBV9 and TRBJ1-2; 7 bases are a match to TRBD1. In germline, CDR1 is SGDLS, CDR2 YYNGEE. The CDR3 is 16 residues long. The V and J ends lost 3 bases and 4 bases, in that order; junction bases with no gene match: 12.

The genes are TRBV2 and TRBJ1-1; TRBD1 matches 7 bases. CDR3 length equals 12 residues. With 5 bases clipped from V and 6 bases from J, the junction kept 3 bases outside the gene matches. The V gene's germline CDR1 is SNHLY and CDR2 FYNNEI. CDR3 loop: CASSRQGSEAFF. CDR3 in DNA: TGTGCCAGCAGTCGACAGGGCTCTGAAGCTTTCTTT.

The V call is TRBV29-1, the J call TRBJ1-2; D gene unclear. CDR1 is SQVTM and CDR2 is ANQGSEA in the germline V gene. This CDR3 has 12 amino acids. Trimming removed 3 bases at V and 4 bases at J, with 9 bases between. CDR3 nucleotides: TGCAGCGTTGAGAACGGACCCTATGGCTACACCTTC. Amino acid sequence: CSVENGPYGYTF.

In its sample, this clone was seen once. This sequence joins TRBV27 and TRBJ1-2, with TRBD1 matching 8 bases. J lost 6 bases, V lost 4 bases, and 4 bases had no gene match. The CDR3 is 13 amino acids. The V gene's germline CDR1 is MNHEY and CDR2 SMNVEV (reference sequence). Here the CDR3 DNA reads TGTGCCAGCAGTTCAACAGGGGGAAATGGCTACACCTTC. This gives the protein CASSSTGGNGYTF.